Below, 30 T cell receptor beta chains from the same sample are listed, as sequenced in a study of human T cells and chemical hapten exposure (dated by TCRdb to about 2021). Libraries were made using RACE. Sequenced on a NextSeq 500. The raw public reads went through TCRdb reprocessing: fastp at Q25, MiXCR clone calling, in-frame beta chains kept. Rows are combined by CDR3 protein, so each entry shows the most common genes and DNA. This sample holds some 42,000 distinct CDR3 sequences; more than 8.5% were observed only once. 15% of the sample is held by the ten biggest clonotypes. The time point label, read with the paper, signifies: patch test 2, 6 weeks after DPC sensitization. This specimen's treatment or condition label, per the study, means: therapeutic diphenylcyclopropenone sensitization with weekly scalp DPC. The sample was whole blood, taken in connection with sensitization to the hapten diphenylcyclopropenone (DPC). These receptors were collected from a woman in her forties with alopecia areata. Some clones in this sample may be carry-over from other donors' samples.

As for this clonotype: No conserved phenylalanine or tryptophan is present at the end of the CDR3, so a read error is the likely explanation. The chain recombines TRBV7-8 with TRBJ2-5; D perhaps matches TRBD1 (6 bases). There are 14 residues in the CDR3. Germline loops: CDR1 SGHVS, CDR2 FQNEAQ. V was cut by 7 bases and J by 2 bases, with 14 bases left in between. DNA for the CDR3: TGTGCCAGCAAAAACAGGGCTAAACAAGAGACCCAGTACCTT. Its translation: CASKNRAKQETQYL.

The chain combines TRBV7-9 with TRBJ1-1; D is ambiguous. This CDR3 has 14 residues. V was cut by 6 bases and J by 0 bases, with 11 bases left in between. Germline V gene lookup returns CDR1 SEHNR and CDR2 FQNEAQ (reference sequence). The CDR3 DNA is TGTGCCAGCAGGGCCGTTCATATGAACACTGAAGCTTTCTTT. Translation: CASRAVHMNTEAFF.

This clonotype was found many times. This rearrangement joins TRBV4-1 to TRBJ1-3; D is perhaps TRBD1 (6 bases). The germline CDR1 and CDR2 sequences are MGHRA and YSYEKL. The CDR3 totals 15 residues. V lost 5 bases, J lost 2 bases, and 13 bases lay in between. DNA for the CDR3: TGCGCCAGCAGCTCCCAGGGGTTGACTGGAAACACCATATATTTT. This translates into CASSSQGLTGNTIYF.

Many counts were recorded for this clonotype. The chain recombines TRBV7-7 with TRBJ2-5, with D unclear. Trimming stripped 2 bases from V and 1 base from J, with 8 bases between. Per germline, CDR1 SSHAT and CDR2 FNYEAQ (reference sequence). The CDR3 has 14 amino acids. Here the CDR3 DNA reads TGTGCCAGCAGCTTATCCGGAACCCAAGAGACCCAGTACTTC. Its translation: CASSLSGTQETQYF.

This clonotype was observed at least ten times. The chain has TRBV5-1 and TRBJ2-5; 9 nucleotides line up with TRBD1. Germline loops: CDR1 SGHRS, CDR2 YFSETQ. The V gene end was trimmed by 0 bases and the J gene end by 5 bases; junction bases not matched to a gene: 5. The CDR3 is made up of 15 amino acids. The CDR3 DNA sequence: TGCGCCAGCAGCTTGGTACAGGGGGCGATGGAGACCCAGTACTTC. This translates into CASSLVQGAMETQYF.

This clonotype has more than one count but fewer than ten. This sequence joins TRBV14 and TRBJ1-2, with D hard to call. There are 11 residues in the CDR3. V lost 3 bases to trimming and J lost 5 bases, with 4 bases between them. Looked up from germline, CDR1 is SGHDN and CDR2 is FVKESK. CDR3 sequence: CASSQWYGYTF. CDR3 nucleotide sequence: TGTGCCAGCAGCCAGTGGTATGGCTACACCTTC.

With regard to this clonotype: One end of the junction does not line up with germline, which may come from a read error. The V and J genes are TRBV11-1 and TRBJ2-1; TRBD2 might be the D (5 bases). The V gene's germline CDR1 is SGHAT and CDR2 FQDESV (reference sequence). The CDR3 has 14 residues. CDR3 loop: CASSLARVRNEQSF. DNA for the CDR3: TGTGCCAGCAGCTTAGCGCGGGTACGGAATGAGCAGTCCTTC.

This clonotype was counted at least ten times. The gene calls are TRBV9 and TRBJ2-1; no definite D call. The V gene's germline CDR1 is SGDLS and CDR2 YYNGEE. There are 14 residues in the CDR3. V lost 4 bases, J lost 7 bases, and 15 bases lay in between. CDR3 coding DNA: TGTGCCAGCAGCATACCGGACCAGAGGAATGAGCAGTTCTTC. Translated, it gives CASSIPDQRNEQFF.

This clonotype was counted ten times or more. V is TRBV28 and J is TRBJ1-1; 10 nucleotides match TRBD1. The junction had 6 bases not matched to a gene; V was cut back by 6 bases and J by 5 bases. CDR1 MDHEN and CDR2 SYDVKM come from the germline V gene. This CDR3 comprises 14 residues. The CDR3 bases are TGTGCCAGCAGACGGACAGGGGGATTTACTGAAGCTTTCTTT. This codes for CASRRTGGFTEAFF.

This clonotype was seen at least ten times. The gene calls are TRBV20-1 and TRBJ2-7; TRBD2 matches at 8 bases. V was pared by 0 bases and J by 4 bases, with 5 bases of the junction left unmatched. The CDR3 contains 14 residues. Germline CDR1 DFQATT, CDR2 SNEGSKA (reference sequence). CDR3 loop: CSARDVRGGYEQYF. As DNA, the CDR3 is TGCAGTGCTAGAGATGTCCGGGGGGGATACGAGCAGTACTTC.

Worth noting for this clonotype: This could be a read error, since a much larger clone is one nucleotide away. The chain uses TRBV12-3 or TRBV12-4 and TRBJ2-3; 12 positions match TRBD2. This CDR3 region has 16 residues. The CDR3 bases are TGTGTCAGCAGAAAACTAGCGGGGGGACCCACAGATACGCAGTATTTT. This sequence encodes CVSRKLAGGPTDTQYF.

This clonotype was detected only a few times. The rearrangement links TRBV11-2 to TRBJ2-7, with TRBD2 as a possible D gene (6 bases). The germline CDR1 and CDR2 sequences are SGHAT and FQNNGV. The CDR3 is made up of 14 amino acids. The ends were cut back, 4 bases at V and 2 bases at J, with 12 bases in the middle. CDR3: CASSSSDPPYEQYF. CDR3 DNA sequence: TGTGCCAGCAGCTCTAGCGACCCTCCCTACGAGCAGTACTTC. Using reference TRBV11-2 and TRBJ2-7 for the parts outside the CDR3, the full variable domain is EAGVAQSPRYKIIEKRQSVAFWCNPISGHATLYWYQQILGQGPKLLIQFQNNGVVDDSQLPKDRFSAERLKGVDSTLKIQPAKLEDSAVYLCASSSSDPPYEQYFGPGTRLTVT.

Ten or more counts support this clonotype. As DNA, the CDR3 is TGCAGCGTTGCCCGCGGCGGCATTAACACTGAAGCTTTCTTT. Amino acids: CSVARGGINTEAFF. The rearrangement uses TRBV29-1 and TRBJ1-1, with D unclear. The CDR3 has 14 amino acids. The germline V gene encodes CDR1 SQVTM and CDR2 ANQGSEA. Trimming removed 4 bases at V and 2 bases at J, with 14 bases between.

This clonotype was observed many times. The CDR3 loop reads CASSWVKNTGELFF. DNA for the CDR3: TGTGCCAGCTCCTGGGTCAAGAACACCGGGGAGCTGTTTTTT. The chain combines TRBV6-2 or TRBV6-3 with TRBJ2-2; no clear D gene. This CDR3 contains 14 residues. CDR1 and CDR2 from the germline V gene are MNHEY and SVGEGT. Trimming pared 8 bases from V and 1 base from J, leaving 11 bases between.

The V and J genes are TRBV27 and TRBJ1-6, with 8 bases that match TRBD1. V lost 5 bases to trimming and J lost 9 bases; unmatched junction nucleotides: 0. The CDR3 spans 12 residues. The germline CDR1 and CDR2 sequences are MNHEY and SMNVEV (reference sequence). The CDR3: CASSGQGSPLHF. The CDR3 DNA reads as TGTGCCAGCAGTGGACAGGGTTCACCCCTCCACTTT.

The chain carries TRBV12-3 or TRBV12-4 and TRBJ2-2; no clear D. V lost 2 bases and J lost 3, with 10 bases in between. This CDR3 region has 15 residues. Written as DNA, the CDR3 is TGTGCCAGCAGTTTACTTCATGGGGACACCGGGGAGCTGTTTTTT. Its protein is CASSLLHGDTGELFF.

In its sample, this clonotype was seen many times. V usage is TRBV5-1 and J usage is TRBJ2-2; 7 bases map to TRBD2. The CDR3 has 15 residues. The germline V gene has CDR1 SGHRS and CDR2 YFSETQ. V trimming: 5 bases; J trimming: 2 bases; junction bases outside the gene matches: 6. DNA for the CDR3: TGCGCCAGCAGTTATGCTAGCGGTAACACCGGGGAGCTGTTTTTT. Its protein is CASSYASGNTGELFF.

This clonotype was recorded at least ten times. The genes are TRBV4-1 and TRBJ1-3, with D unresolved. Trimming cost V 2 bases and J 0 bases, with 14 bases left between them. From germline, CDR1 is MGHRA and CDR2 YSYEKL. The CDR3 contains 17 residues. CDR3 region: CASSQLDLISSGNTIYF. CDR3 sequence (DNA): TGCGCCAGCAGCCAACTGGACCTTATATCCTCTGGAAACACCATATATTTT.

This clonotype has ten or more counts. The chain's CDR3 is CSARGQGRLEQYF. The CDR3, as DNA: TGCAGTGCCCGGGGGCAGGGGAGACTCGAGCAGTACTTC. The genes are TRBV20-1 and TRBJ2-7, with D perhaps matching TRBD1 or TRBD2 (6 bases each). The CDR3 covers 13 residues. Germline loops: CDR1 DFQATT, CDR2 SNEGSKA (reference sequence). Trimming left V 6 bases short and J 6 bases short, with 18 bases between.

This clonotype was recorded at least ten times. The J gene is TRBJ1-4, the V gene TRBV6-5; tentatively, D is TRBD1 (6 bases). The V gene lost 4 bases and the J gene lost 4 bases, with 13 bases spanning the gap. Per germline, CDR1 MNHEY and CDR2 SVGAGI. This CDR3 has 15 residues. The CDR3 DNA sequence: TGTGCCAGCAGTTCCCGGACAGCCTATAATGAAAAACTGTTTTTT. This gives the protein CASSSRTAYNEKLFF.

V is TRBV6-4 and J is TRBJ2-2, with D uncertain. The CDR3 has 13 amino acids. V gave up 4 bases and J gave up 4 bases, with 7 bases separating them. Germline V gene data show CDR1 as MRHNA and CDR2 as SNTAGT. CDR3 bases: TGTGCCAGCAGTGGAAGTAGCACCGGGGAGCTGTTTTTT. Amino acids: CASSGSSTGELFF.

This clonotype was detected many times. This chain connects TRBV6-6 to TRBJ2-2, with D tentatively TRBD1 (6 bases). The length of the CDR3 is 19 residues. Deletions cut 2 bases from V and 1 base from J, with 20 bases between. Germline CDR1 and CDR2: MNHNY and SVGAGI (reference sequence). The CDR3 DNA reads as TGTGCCAGCAGTTACCCGATCGACCCGGGACAAATGAACACCGGGGAGCTGTTTTTT. Amino acid sequence: CASSYPIDPGQMNTGELFF.

Of note for this clonotype: The junction shows a germline mismatch at one end, possibly a read error. The chain recombines TRBV9 with TRBJ2-7; the D is unclear. The germline V gene encodes CDR1 SGDLS and CDR2 YYNGEE. The CDR3 contains 14 residues. CDR3 amino acids: CANSVGLGTYEQYF. In DNA form, the CDR3 reads TGTGCCAACAGCGTAGGCCTGGGGACCTACGAGCAGTACTTC.

The sample holds many counts of this clonotype. V gene TRBV27 combines with J gene TRBJ1-3; 8 bases agree with TRBD1. CDR1 is MNHEY, CDR2 SMNVEV, per germline (reference sequence). The junction had 4 bases not matched to a gene; V was cut back by 3 bases and J by 6 bases. This CDR3 is built from 14 residues. CDR3: CASSFRQGANTIYF. The CDR3 DNA follows: TGTGCCAGCAGTTTCCGGCAGGGGGCAAACACCATATATTTT.

This clonotype was observed many times. V is TRBV2 and J is TRBJ1-5; 7 positions agree with TRBD1. The V gene end was trimmed by 4 bases and the J gene end by 0 bases; junction bases not matched to a gene: 3. The CDR3 runs 15 residues. Germline CDR1 is SNHLY and CDR2 is FYNNEI. CDR3 DNA: TGTGCCAGCAGTGTAGGGGGCTATAGCAATCAGCCCCAGCATTTT. Translating it yields CASSVGGYSNQPQHF.

This clonotype occurred many times. The chain links TRBV4-1 to TRBJ2-5; tentatively, D is TRBD1 (6 bases). In germline, CDR1 is MGHRA, CDR2 YSYEKL. The CDR3 is 17 residues long. The ends were cut back, 0 bases at V and 1 base at J, with 15 bases in the middle. The CDR3 DNA is TGCGCCAGCAGCCAAGACTCTTCAGGGGCCCCCCAAGAGACCCAGTACTTC. As protein: CASSQDSSGAPQETQYF.

This clonotype has a count of ten or more. V is TRBV3-1 and J is TRBJ2-7; D unclear. Trimming removed 1 base from V and 2 bases from J, with 9 bases in between. Per the germline V gene, CDR1 is LGHDT and CDR2 is YNNKEL (reference sequence). This CDR3 is built from 14 residues. CDR3 region: CASSQGLGTYEQYF. The DNA of the CDR3 is TGTGCCAGCAGCCAAGGGCTGGGAACCTACGAGCAGTACTTC.

This clonotype has more than one count but fewer than ten. The chain joins TRBV5-6 to TRBJ2-5; D tentatively fits TRBD1 or TRBD2 (5 bases each). The CDR3 is made up of 13 amino acids. Per germline, CDR1 SGHDT and CDR2 YYEEEE. Trimming removed 4 bases at V and 5 bases at J, with 12 bases between. CDR3 in amino acids: CASSPGAFETQYF. The CDR3 region has the DNA TGTGCCAGCAGCCCCGGGGCCTTTGAGACCCAGTACTTC. Full variable domain (remainder filled in from reference TRBV5-6 and TRBJ2-5): DAGVTQSPTHLIKTRGQQVTLRCSPKSGHDTVSWYQQALGQGPQFIFQYYEEEERQRGNFPDRFSGHQFPNYSSELNVNALLLGDSALYLCASSPGAFETQYFGPGTRLLVL.

Turning to this clonotype: A clone one base away is much larger, so this may be a read error. J is TRBJ2-1 and V is TRBV11-2; D uncertain. The J call could be wrong; TRBJ2-7 is a better fit for the DNA end. Germline loops: CDR1 SGHAT, CDR2 FQNNGV. The CDR3 covers 14 residues. The DNA for the CDR3 is TGTGCCAGCAGCTGGGGTATTTCCTCCGATGAGCAGTACTTC. Protein product: CASSWGISSDEQYF.

The chain employs TRBV9 and TRBJ2-3; D unclear. The germline gives CDR1 SGDLS, CDR2 YYNGEE. The CDR3 is 16 amino acids. Trimming cost V 1 base and J 0 bases, with 12 bases left between them. This CDR3 reads CASSVTLSGSTDTQYF. CDR3 nucleotide sequence: TGTGCCAGCAGCGTAACCTTATCAGGTAGCACAGATACGCAGTATTTT.